This TCR beta chain emerged from a study of human CD8 memory T cell subsets. Overall study results and limits: Similarly high diversity marked stem-like memory and precursor exhausted T cells, unlike effector memory cells. Overlapping only minimally, the repertoires of stem-like memory and precursor exhausted T cells were largely separate from each other. In stem-like memory T cells, Chao1 estimates suggested more diversity than in precursor exhausted T cells.

Regarding this clonotype: Its antigen is unknown.

Scientists made TCR beta libraries using UMI-labeled 5' RACE. One entry per CDR3 protein, without DNA, is what TCRdb gives after re-calling the 5' RACE reads. The sample holds about 6,500 distinct CDR3 sequences. The study classified TPEX cells as CCR7+ PD-1+ TIGIT+ early memory CD8+ T cells bearing exhausted-like traits. This CDR3 has 14 amino acids. Germline CDR1 LNHDA, CDR2 SQIVND (reference sequence). Sequencing was carried out using CD8+ T cells from PBMCs. This sequence joins TRBV19 and TRBJ2-7; the TRBD1 assignment by TCRdb is unverifiable without DNA. This receptor was taken from a human donor in good health. The CDR3 reads CASTPTGGTYEQYF.